The entry that follows covers one T cell receptor (beta chain) sequence. One entry per CDR3 protein results from TCRdb running MiXCR on the 5' RACE reads. The table includes 25,000 to 35,000 distinct CDR3 sequences, 5% detected once. Trimming pared 0 bases from V and 4 bases from J, leaving 12 bases between. Germline V gives CDR1 DFQATT, CDR2 SNEGSKA (reference sequence). This CDR3 comprises 14 residues. This record belongs to a study of early T cells in non-severe SARS-CoV-2 infection. The sequence was collected from an adult who was a healthcare worker with PCR-confirmed SARS-CoV-2 infection or an uninfected control (not recorded which). V and J are TRBV20-1 and TRBJ2-5; D gene unclear. Sequenced: whole blood. The CDR3: CSARDLRSGETQYF. In nucleotides, the CDR3 is TGCAGTGCTAGAGATCTGCGTTCTGGAGAGACCCAGTACTTC.